This is a list of T cell receptor beta chains from one sample in a study of cytomegalovirus exposure and HLA in healthy donors. Measured with immunoSEQ multiplex PCR; TCRdb has only the in-frame clones, and not every one. The table records over 110,000 clones, about 87% of them present only once. The sample comprised PBMCs. Receptors originate from a man between 18 and 29 years old in good health and CMV-seropositive. Each CDR3 is given with its conserved first and last residue. D genes are given only for firm matches. Size is omitted from some rows. Given values are once, few, many or a class for expanded clones.

J gene	V gene	D gene	clone size	CDR3 protein	CDR3 DNA
TRBJ2-1	TRBV11-3	TRBD2	NA	CASSLGFGGGVPEQFF	TGTGCCAGCAGCTTAGGGTTCGGCGGGGGAGTACCCGAGCAGTTCTTC
TRBJ2-7	TRBV7-6	TRBD1	NA	CASSLYSGTGKREQYF	TGTGCCAGCAGCTTATATTCCGGGACAGGGAAGCGCGAGCAGTACTTC
TRBJ2-7	TRBV7-8	TRBD1	NA	CASSQDRGAYEQYF	TGTGCCAGCAGCCAAGACAGGGGGGCCTACGAGCAGTACTTC
TRBJ2-1	TRBV7-9	TRBD2	NA	CASSSKLGLAVYNEQFF	TGTGCCAGCAGCTCGAAACTGGGACTAGCGGTTTACAATGAGCAGTTCTTC
TRBJ2-2	TRBV19	TRBD2	NA	CASQPGGSTGELFF	TGTGCCAGTCAGCCGGGAGGAAGCACCGGGGAGCTGTTTTTT
TRBJ1-2	TRBV30	TRBD1	NA	CAWREQPGQSYGYTF	TGTGCCTGGAGGGAACAGCCGGGACAGAGCTATGGCTACACCTTC
TRBJ2-7	TRBV11-2	TRBD1	NA	CASKPGQPYEQYF	TGTGCCAGCAAACCGGGACAGCCCTACGAGCAGTACTTC
TRBJ1-1	TRBV5-1	NA	once	CASSSGEDNTEAFF	TGCGCCAGCAGCTCAGGGGAAGACAACACTGAAGCTTTCTTT
TRBJ2-7	TRBV30	NA	NA	CAWSAPGVTKYF	TGTGCCTGGAGTGCCCCGGGGGTGACGAAGTACTTC
TRBJ1-2	TRBV27	TRBD1	NA	CASSSPGTDNYGYTF	TGTGCCAGCAGTTCACCCGGGACAGATAACTATGGCTACACCTTC
TRBJ2-3	TRBV20-1	TRBD2	NA	CSLGTSNTQYF	TGCAGTTTAGGGACTAGCAATACGCAGTATTTT
TRBJ2-7	TRBV5-8	TRBD1	NA	CASSWGGQGFGSYEQYF	TGTGCCAGCAGCTGGGGGGGACAGGGTTTTGGCTCCTACGAGCAGTACTTC
TRBJ2-7	TRBV4-2	TRBD2	NA	CASSLSGGGSYEQYF	TGTGCCAGCAGCCTTTCGGGCGGGGGTTCCTACGAGCAGTACTTC
TRBJ1-3	TRBV5-1	NA	NA	CASSLTVGQGGNTIYF	TGCGCCAGCAGCTTGACTGTTGGGCAAGGTGGAAACACCATATATTTT
TRBJ1-2	TRBV5-1	NA	NA	CASSLEAGLNYGYTF	TGCGCCAGCAGCTTGGAGGCAGGGCTTAACTATGGCTACACCTTC
TRBJ2-7	TRBV29-1	NA	NA	CSVRGGASYEQYF	TGCAGCGTTCGAGGAGGCGCCTCCTACGAGCAGTACTTC
TRBJ2-5	TRBV5-1	NA	once	CASSKTGNVRETQYF	TGCGCCAGCAGCAAAACAGGGAATGTAAGGGAGACCCAGTACTTC
TRBJ1-1	TRBV2	NA	NA	CASSSSVHGNTEAFF	TGTGCCAGCAGTTCGAGTGTTCACGGGAACACTGAAGCTTTCTTT
TRBJ1-5	TRBV21-1	NA	NA	CASSKPRGSYQPQHF	TGTGCCAGCAGCAAGCCGAGGGGGAGCTATCAGCCCCAGCATTTT
TRBJ1-4	TRBV2	TRBD1	NA	CASIADRLGEKLFF	TGTGCCTCTATCGCGGACAGGTTAGGAGAAAAACTGTTTTTT
TRBJ1-2	TRBV2	NA	NA	CARQLGGSDAGYTF	TGTGCCAGGCAGCTCGGGGGGTCTGACGCTGGCTACACCTTC
TRBJ2-7	TRBV7-6	TRBD2	NA	CASSQGLAGAPYEQYF	TGTGCCAGCAGCCAGGGACTAGCGGGAGCCCCCTACGAGCAGTACTTC
TRBJ1-1	TRBV5-6	NA	NA	CASSLDREAFF	TGTGCCAGCAGCTTGGACAGGGAAGCTTTCTTT
TRBJ1-2	TRBV6-6	NA	NA	CASRATEGDGYTF	TGTGCCAGCAGGGCTACCGAAGGGGATGGCTACACCTTC
TRBJ2-7	TRBV11-3	NA	few	CASSLRLGGEQYF	TGTGCCAGCAGCTTAAGACTCGGGGGCGAGCAGTACTTC
TRBJ2-1	TRBV4-1	NA	NA	CASSQDRSNEQFF	TGCGCCAGCAGCCAAGATCGGAGCAATGAGCAGTTCTTC
TRBJ2-2	TRBV6-5	NA	NA	CASRNQALTGELFF	TGTGCCAGCAGGAATCAGGCCCTTACCGGGGAGCTGTTTTTT
TRBJ1-6	TRBV18	NA	NA	CASSPSSYNSPLHF	TGTGCCAGCTCCCCGAGCTCCTATAATTCACCCCTCCACTTT
TRBJ1-1	TRBV5-6	TRBD1	NA	CASSPNRGIYTEAFF	TGTGCCAGCAGCCCCAACAGGGGTATATACACTGAAGCTTTCTTT
TRBJ1-5	TRBV21-1	NA	NA	CASSKAGTGSNQPQHF	TGTGCCAGCAGCAAAGCCGGGACTGGCAGCAATCAGCCCCAGCATTTT
TRBJ2-2	TRBV5-5	NA	once	CASSLNQGGTGELFF	TGTGCCAGCAGCTTAAATCAAGGGGGTACCGGGGAGCTGTTTTTT
TRBJ2-1	TRBV6-1	NA	NA	CASSPSPYENEQFF	TGTGCCAGCAGCCCCTCCCCCTATGAGAATGAGCAGTTCTTC
TRBJ1-1	TRBV19	NA	NA	CASSFRQVNTEAFF	TGTGCCAGTAGTTTCCGACAGGTGAACACTGAAGCTTTCTTT
TRBJ2-7	TRBV10-3	NA	NA	CAIMAGWSSYEQYF	TGTGCCATCATGGCGGGATGGAGCTCCTACGAGCAGTACTTC
TRBJ1-2	TRBV12-5	NA	NA	CASGSRGLTNYGYTF	TGTGCTAGTGGTTCTAGGGGTCTAACTAACTATGGCTACACCTTC
TRBJ2-7	TRBV18	TRBD2	few	CASSPQIGRTSGIEQYF	TGTGCCAGCTCACCACAGATCGGCCGGACTAGCGGAATCGAGCAGTACTTC
TRBJ2-7	TRBV5-6	NA	once	CASSSLSYEQYF	TGTGCCAGCAGCTCGTTGTCCTACGAGCAGTACTTC
TRBJ2-3	TRBV6-4	NA	NA	CASSLSGGSDTQYF	TGTGCCAGCAGCCTAAGCGGCGGATCAGATACGCAGTATTTT